The 12 T cell receptor beta chains presented below share a single source sample, sequenced in a study of T cell repertoires in cytomegalovirus infection. No antigen is known for these receptors. TCRdb processed the reads anew with MiXCR; each CDR3 protein has one entry. In the table there are 160,000 or so distinct CDR3 sequences, about 20% of which are singletons. The material sequenced was CD8+ T cells from cultured PBMCs, taken from culture after CMV antigen stimulation. The origin of the receptors is a human donor in good health (CMV status not recorded). Some clones in this sample may be carry-over from other donors' samples.

Comment on this clonotype: A read error may explain this, as a much larger clone is one base away. This sequence joins TRBV4-1 and TRBJ1-1; 7 bases agree with TRBD1. The germline V gene encodes CDR1 MGHRA and CDR2 YSYEKL. The CDR3 is 14 amino acids. CDR3 sequence: CTSSQVPGGTEAFF. CDR3 nucleotide sequence: TGCACCAGCAGCCAAGTACCAGGGGGAACTGAAGCTTTCTTT.

The chain is built from TRBV6-5 and TRBJ2-1; D remains unclear. The CDR3 runs to 13 residues. CDR1 and CDR2 from the germline V gene are MNHEY and SVGAGI. Trimming cost V 10 bases and J 3 bases, with 13 bases left between them. This CDR3 reads CATTYRDYNEQFF. CDR3 nucleotide sequence: TGTGCCACCACTTATAGAGACTACAATGAGCAGTTCTTC.

This clonotype was observed many times. The CDR3 region has the DNA TGTGCCAGCAGCTTGGCGGGGGGGCCATACAATGAGCAGTTCTTC. Translated, it gives CASSLAGGPYNEQFF. The chain recombines TRBV11-2 with TRBJ2-1; 9 positions agree with TRBD2. Looked up from germline, CDR1 is SGHAT and CDR2 is FQNNGV. CDR3 length: 15 amino acids. Losses at the gene ends were 3 bases for V and 4 bases for J; bases not matched to a gene: 4.

A few counts support this clonotype. The chain employs TRBV10-3 and TRBJ2-5; TRBD2 agrees at 8 bases. CDR3 size: 18 residues. The junction had 15 bases not matched to a gene; V was cut back by 3 bases and J by 3 bases. CDR1 is ENHRY and CDR2 is SYGVKD in the germline V gene. Here the CDR3 DNA reads TGTGCCATCAGTGAAATTCCCGGGGGGGGGCAGAAGGAAGAGACCCAGTACTTC. It specifies CAISEIPGGGQKEETQYF.

This chain links TRBV7-2 with TRBJ1-1; a possible D gene is TRBD1 (5 bases). This CDR3 region has 16 residues. Looked up from germline, CDR1 is SGHTA and CDR2 is FQGNSA. V shed 0 bases and J shed 1 base, with 12 bases lying between them. CDR3 region: CASSLAISGPNTEAFF. Written as DNA, the CDR3 is TGTGCCAGCAGCTTAGCCATATCGGGGCCGAACACTGAAGCTTTCTTT.

The CDR3 spells CASSLHFTGGNEQFF. The CDR3 coding sequence is TGTGCCAGCAGCTTACATTTTACGGGGGGCAATGAGCAGTTCTTC. The chain is built from TRBV7-3 and TRBJ2-1, with 7 bases matching TRBD2. The trim removed 2 bases at V and 6 bases at J, leaving 7 bases unmatched. Germline CDR1 SGHTA, CDR2 FQGTGA. This CDR3 is 15 amino acids long.

The gene calls are TRBV15 and TRBJ2-7; no firm D call. This CDR3 is built from 16 residues. V lost 0 bases and J 0 bases, leaving 12 bases between the germline ends. CDR1 and CDR2 from the germline V gene are LNHNV and YYDKDF (reference sequence). The CDR3 DNA sequence: TGTGCCACCAGCAGAGATTCGCCCGAGAGCTCCTACGAGCAGTACTTC. It is translated as CATSRDSPESSYEQYF.

This clonotype was seen only a few times. The chain recombines TRBV7-7 with TRBJ2-3; 8 nucleotides align to TRBD2. Germline V gives CDR1 SSHAT, CDR2 FNYEAQ (reference sequence). V lost 5 bases to trimming and J lost 4 bases; unmatched junction nucleotides: 8. This CDR3 has 15 residues. The CDR3 here is CASSPGGAPADTQYF. Here the CDR3 DNA reads TGTGCCAGCAGCCCCGGGGGGGCCCCCGCAGATACGCAGTATTTT.

This clonotype has a handful of counts. This chain joins TRBV28 and TRBJ1-5; perhaps TRBD1 as D (6 bases). CDR1 is MDHEN, CDR2 SYDVKM, per germline. V shed 6 bases and J shed 2 bases, with 11 bases lying between them. The CDR3 runs 14 residues. CDR3 DNA: TGTGCCAGCAGGCTACAGGGAGGCAATCAGCCCCAGCATTTT. Protein: CASRLQGGNQPQHF.

This clonotype was seen more than once but under ten times. The V gene is TRBV7-2, the J gene TRBJ2-7, with 14 bases lining up with TRBD2. Germline V CDR1 and CDR2: SGHTA, FQGNSA. V was pared by 5 bases and J by 3 bases, with 12 bases of the junction left unmatched. CDR3 length equals 18 residues. CDR3 region: CASSLLFFGLAGGYEQYF. The CDR3 coding sequence is TGTGCCAGCAGCCTCCTATTTTTTGGACTAGCGGGGGGCTACGAGCAGTACTTC.

This clonotype was counted a few times. This rearrangement joins TRBV4-3 to TRBJ1-1; a weak D match, TRBD1 (6 bases). CDR3 size: 15 residues. Germline-derived CDR1 and CDR2 are LGHNA and YSLEER. Trimming took off 0 bases at V and 3 bases at J, with 11 bases between the two ends. This CDR3 reads CASSQDRGSYTEAFF. CDR3 DNA: TGCGCCAGCAGCCAAGATAGGGGGAGCTACACTGAAGCTTTCTTT.

This clonotype was found a few times. The DNA of the CDR3 is TGTGCCAGCAGTTCGACAGGGGGCGGCTACGAGCAGTACTTC. Translation gives CASSSTGGGYEQYF. This chain links TRBV27 with TRBJ2-7; 10 bases map to TRBD1. Unmatched junction bases numbered 3, after V lost 4 bases and J lost 3 bases. Germline CDR1 reads MNHEY; CDR2 reads SMNVEV (reference sequence). The CDR3 loop spans 14 amino acids.